Detailed here is one T cell receptor (beta chain). The antigen remains unidentified. Sample-barcoded 5' priming and a J-beta primer mix drove a second PCR of roughly 6 to 12 cycles. Through a template-switch adaptor with 12 random nucleotides, each cDNA molecule received a tag. TCRdb redid the calling of the 5' RACE reads with MiXCR, one entry per CDR3 protein. There are approximately 850,000 distinct CDR3 sequences in the sample; 58% occur only once, and around 20% lies in the top ten. This entry comes from a study of blood T cells in healthy people across ages. Broader study findings: Donor CMV status was unknown, possibly confounding expanded clonotype changes. Diversity of TCR beta per million T cells declined in a roughly linear way with age.

This sequence originates from a man aged 25 to 40 in good health. What was sequenced was blood.

CDR3 coding DNA: TGTGCCAGCAGAACCAAACCTGGGACAGGCGAGCACGAGCAGTACTTC. It specifies CASRTKPGTGEHEQYF. The chain recombines TRBV6-1 with TRBJ2-7; 8 bases fit TRBD1. The J segment lost 5 bases and the V segment lost 6 bases, leaving 15 bases of the junction unmatched. This CDR3 contains 16 residues. The germline CDR1 and CDR2 sequences are MNHNS and SASEGT.